These 27 T cell receptor beta chains originate from one sample sequenced in a study of cytomegalovirus exposure and HLA in healthy donors (dated 2017 in TCRdb). Library preparation was by the immunoSEQ multiplex PCR assay. A mixture of 60 forward primers for TCR Vbeta segments and 13 reverse primers for TCR Jbeta segments was used in the multiplex PCR. The table comes from immuneACCESS by way of TCRdb, which keeps in-frame sequences with V and J called. Part of the clones is missing from these tables; in studies checked, under half for an unresolved V gene and the rest for unknown reasons. The sample table lists roughly 160,000 clones, around three quarters of them with a count of one. Of the sample, under 2.5% falls within the top ten clones. Sequencing input: PBMCs. All receptors derive from a man aged 40-49 years in good health and CMV-seronegative.

V usage is TRBV7-2 and J usage is TRBJ2-1; possibly TRBD2 for D (6 bases). The CDR3 runs 14 residues. V was clipped by 0 bases and J by 9 bases, with 12 bases between them. Germline lookup yields CDR1 SGHTA and CDR2 FQGNSA. The CDR3 protein is CASSLAQEGLEQFF. CDR3 nucleotide sequence: TGTGCCAGCAGCTTAGCGCAGGAGGGACTTGAGCAGTTCTTC.

The rearrangement joins TRBV19 to TRBJ2-5; D gene uncertain. V was trimmed by 4 bases and J by 3 bases, leaving 15 bases between them. CDR3 length equals 15 residues. Germline V gene lookup returns CDR1 LNHDA and CDR2 SQIVND (reference sequence). The CDR3 sequence is CASSSIFEAEETQYF. DNA for the CDR3: TGTGCCAGTAGTAGTATTTTTGAAGCCGAAGAGACCCAGTACTTC.

The rearrangement joins TRBV27 to TRBJ1-5; D ambiguous. CDR3 size: 15 residues. V shed 2 bases and J shed 0 bases, with 8 bases lying between them. Per the germline V gene, CDR1 is MNHEY and CDR2 is SMNVEV (reference sequence). CDR3 sequence (DNA): TGTGCCAGCAGTTTACATCGGGGTAGCAATCAGCCCCAGCATTTT. This sequence encodes CASSLHRGSNQPQHF.

This clone showed up just once. The chain carries TRBV2 and TRBJ2-7; a weak D match, TRBD1 (6 bases). The CDR3 extends over 12 amino acids. Germline CDR1 reads SNHLY; CDR2 reads FYNNEI. V was trimmed by 3 bases and J by 10 bases, leaving 13 bases between them. As DNA, the CDR3 is TGTGCCAGCAGTGAGACAGGAAACTGCCAGTACTTC. Translating gives CASSETGNCQYF. Full variable domain (rest looked up from reference TRBV2 and TRBJ2-7): EPEVTQTPSHQVTQMGQEVILRCVPISNHLYFYWYRQILGQKVEFLVSFYNNEISEKSEIFDDQFSVERPDGSNFTLKIRSTKLEDSAMYFCASSETGNCQYFGPGTRLTVT.

This chain uses TRBV15 with TRBJ1-5; D is perhaps TRBD1 (6 bases). Deletions cut 0 bases from V and 5 bases from J, with 23 bases between. The CDR3 is 19 residues long. Germline values: CDR1 LNHNV, CDR2 YYDKDF (reference sequence). This CDR3 is CATSRDIVRFTGLDQPQHF. The CDR3 DNA reads as TGTGCCACCAGCAGAGATATAGTACGGTTTACAGGGCTTGATCAGCCCCAGCATTTT.

The chain combines TRBV19 with TRBJ2-7; TRBD2 agrees at 14 bases. Germline CDR1 and CDR2: LNHDA and SQIVND (reference sequence). V trimming: 5 bases; J trimming: 6 bases; junction bases outside the gene matches: 9. This CDR3 has 16 amino acids. The CDR3 loop reads CASSDRLAGGDPEQYF. In nucleotides, the CDR3 is TGTGCCAGTAGTGACAGACTAGCGGGAGGGGATCCCGAGCAGTACTTC.

J is TRBJ1-2 and V is TRBV7-6; possible D gene TRBD1, 5 bases. CDR1 and CDR2 from the germline V gene are SGHVS and FNYEAQ. The length of the CDR3 is 15 residues. Trimming shortened V by 6 bases and J by 4 bases, and 18 bases separated the two germline ends. CDR3: CASSFGTQGTYGYTF. The CDR3, as DNA: TGTGCCAGCAGTTTCGGGACTCAGGGTACCTATGGCTACACCTTC.

This chain connects TRBV29-1 to TRBJ2-7; maybe TRBD1 (6 bases). Germline CDR1 reads SQVTM; CDR2 reads ANQGSEA. V lost 0 bases and J 1 base, leaving 10 bases between the germline ends. The CDR3 contains 14 residues. The CDR3 DNA is TGCAGCGTTGAAGACAGGGGACGGTCCTACGAGCAGTACTTC. Protein: CSVEDRGRSYEQYF.

The chain carries TRBV19 and TRBJ1-5, with D perhaps matching TRBD1 (6 bases). This CDR3 is built from 14 residues. Germline-derived CDR1 and CDR2 are LNHDA and SQIVND (reference sequence). V was clipped by 6 bases and J by 1 base, with 10 bases between them. CDR3 sequence reads: CASSPGDSNQPQHF. DNA for the CDR3: TGTGCCAGTAGCCCAGGGGACAGCAATCAGCCCCAGCATTTT.

The rearrangement links TRBV28 to TRBJ1-6; no clear D. Germline lookup yields CDR1 MDHEN and CDR2 SYDVKM. V lost 6 bases and J 9 bases, leaving 6 bases between the germline ends. This CDR3 comprises 11 residues. Written as DNA, the CDR3 is TGTGCCAGCAGATCCGGTTCACCCCTCCACTTT. Translation: CASRSGSPLHF.

The chain carries TRBV6-5 and TRBJ2-7; D not certain. The CDR3 has 13 amino acids. The V and J ends lost 6 bases and 2 bases respectively, with 11 bases between them. The germline V gene encodes CDR1 MNHEY and CDR2 SVGAGI. The CDR3 here is CASSHSVAYEQYF. In nucleotides, the CDR3 is TGTGCCAGCAGCCACTCCGTAGCCTACGAGCAGTACTTC.

The chain couples TRBV7-8 to TRBJ1-1; D not certain. Germline V gene data show CDR1 as SGHVS and CDR2 as FQNEAQ. Between the trimmed V and J ends, which lost 5 bases and 3 bases, there was a span of 16 bases. The CDR3 consists of 15 residues. CDR3 in DNA: TGTGCCAGCAGCCCCCGGAGGGTGAGTTACACTGAAGCTTTCTTT. Its protein is CASSPRRVSYTEAFF.

The chain carries TRBV9 and TRBJ2-7, with 8 positions matching TRBD1. Germline CDR1 reads SGDLS; CDR2 reads YYNGEE. The CDR3 runs 17 residues. Trimming took 3 bases from V and 2 from J; bases not matched to a gene: 13. The CDR3 nucleotides are TGTGCCAGCAGCGCGAGGACAGGGAACCCTTCTACCTACGAGCAGTACTTC. This translates into CASSARTGNPSTYEQYF.

In nucleotides, the CDR3 is TGTGCCAGCAGCCTCCCGGGACTAGCGGGAGATGGGGAAAACATTCAGTACTTC. Amino acid sequence: CASSLPGLAGDGENIQYF. The genes are TRBV5-6 and TRBJ2-4; 14 positions match TRBD2. Trimming cost V 4 bases and J 5 bases; bases outside gene matches: 11. The CDR3 length is 18 residues. Germline assignment: CDR1 SGHDT and CDR2 YYEEEE.

This chain joins TRBV20-1 and TRBJ1-1; the D is unclear. V was pared by 3 bases and J by 8 bases, with 7 bases between. Germline values: CDR1 DFQATT, CDR2 SNEGSKA (reference sequence). This CDR3 has 10 amino acids. Here the CDR3 reads CSASRQEAFF. The CDR3 nucleotides read TGCAGTGCTAGTCGCCAGGAAGCTTTCTTT.

The gene calls are TRBV18 and TRBJ2-3, with D uncertain. The CDR3 extends over 15 amino acids. Per germline, CDR1 KGHSH and CDR2 LQKENI. V lost 2 bases and J 1 base, leaving 10 bases between the germline ends. CDR3 coding DNA: TGTGCCAGCTCACCAGCAACGGTGCGCACAGATACGCAGTATTTT. Protein: CASSPATVRTDTQYF.

CDR3 in DNA: TGTGCCAGTAGGCGGACAGGGTGGGACACCGGGGAGCTGTTTTTT. As protein: CASRRTGWDTGELFF. The chain carries TRBV19 and TRBJ2-2; 8 nucleotides line up with TRBD1. Germline V gene data show CDR1 as LNHDA and CDR2 as SQIVND (reference sequence). This CDR3 is built from 15 residues. V dropped 6 bases and J dropped 3; count of bases not matched to a gene: 6.

J is TRBJ2-5 and V is TRBV5-6; D is uncertain. CDR3 length: 13 amino acids. The V end lost 3 bases, the J end lost 5 bases, and 11 bases lay between the germline ends. Germline V gene lookup returns CDR1 SGHDT and CDR2 YYEEEE. The CDR3, as DNA: TGTGCCAGCAGCTCGCCGATCGGGGAGACCCAGTACTTC. It codes for CASSSPIGETQYF.

The V gene is TRBV9, the J gene TRBJ2-7, with 11 bases identical to TRBD2. CDR1 is SGDLS, CDR2 YYNGEE, per germline. The CDR3 sequence is 16 residues long. V shed 4 bases and J 5 bases; nucleotides not matched to a gene: 11. CDR3 protein: CASSPGLAGGVHEQYF. CDR3 in DNA: TGTGCCAGCAGCCCCGGGCTAGCGGGAGGAGTTCACGAGCAGTACTTC. The full variable domain, rest sourced from reference TRBV9 and TRBJ2-7, is DSGVTQTPKHLITATGQRVTLRCSPRSGDLSVYWYQQSLDQGLQFLIQYYNGEERAKGNILERFSAQQFPDLHSELNLSSLELGDSALYFCASSPGLAGGVHEQYFGPGTRLTVT.

The chain has TRBV7-9 and TRBJ2-2; D not certain. The CDR3 length is 15 residues. Trimming took 4 bases from V and 1 from J, leaving 10 bases between them. Germline CDR1 SEHNR, CDR2 FQNEAQ (reference sequence). The CDR3 DNA reads TGTGCCAGCAGCTCCCGAAAGCGGAACACCGGGGAGCTGTTTTTT. Translating gives CASSSRKRNTGELFF.

This clone was detected a few times. V usage is TRBV7-2 and J usage is TRBJ2-5, with 7 bases lining up with TRBD2. Germline V gene lookup returns CDR1 SGHTA and CDR2 FQGNSA. This CDR3 has 14 amino acids. After removal of 8 bases from V and 5 bases from J, the junction contained 11 bases not matched to a gene. This CDR3 is CASLGGSAAETQYF. For the CDR3, the DNA is TGTGCCAGCCTCGGCGGGAGCGCCGCGGAGACCCAGTACTTC.

The CDR3 coding sequence is TGTGCCAGCTCCCCTAGTCCCGGGACAACAATCGGGGAGCTGTTTTTT. Its protein is CASSPSPGTTIGELFF. The chain couples TRBV27 to TRBJ2-2, with D possibly matching TRBD1 (6 bases). V was shortened by 8 bases and J by 7 bases, with 23 bases between the two germline ends. From germline, CDR1 is MNHEY and CDR2 SMNVEV (reference sequence). The CDR3 loop spans 16 amino acids.

This chain uses TRBV2 with TRBJ1-3; D is ambiguous. Germline assignment: CDR1 SNHLY and CDR2 FYNNEI. V was trimmed by 6 bases and J by 2 bases, leaving 8 bases between them. The CDR3 is 13 residues long. CDR3 coding DNA: TGTGCCAGCAGACGGGGAACTGGAAACACCATATATTTT. Amino acid sequence: CASRRGTGNTIYF.

The V and J genes are TRBV29-1 and TRBJ1-1; 9 bases align to TRBD1. This CDR3 has 13 amino acids. CDR1 and CDR2 from the germline V gene are SQVTM and ANQGSEA. The junction had 8 bases not matched to a gene; V was cut back by 7 bases and J by 5 bases. DNA of the CDR3: TGCAGCGCCAAGGGACAGGGAGGTACTGAAGCTTTCTTT. Protein: CSAKGQGGTEAFF.

A few counts support this clone. The rearrangement uses TRBV12-1 and TRBJ2-7; the table assigns TRBD2, which was not confirmed against the DNA. TRBV12-1 is deemed a pseudogene. This CDR3 is built from 14 residues. CDR3 DNA sequence: TGTGCCAGCAGCTTGGGGCGGGAGGCCTACGAGCAGTACTTC. It specifies CASSLGREAYEQYF.

This clone was detected only once. V is TRBV29-1 and J is TRBJ2-1, with 11 positions matching TRBD2. Germline CDR1 and CDR2: SQVTM and ANQGSEA. With V trimmed by 7 bases and J by 5 bases, 7 bases remained unmatched. This CDR3 spans 14 amino acids. CDR3 DNA sequence: TGCAGCGACTCCGGGACTAGCGGAAACAATGAGCAGTTCTTC. Protein product: CSDSGTSGNNEQFF.

In regard to this clone: Germline is not matched at one junction end, which may reflect a read error. V gene TRBV11-2 combines with J gene TRBJ2-4, with D possibly TRBD1 on 5 matching bases. The CDR3 contains 16 residues. Germline V gives CDR1 SGHAT, CDR2 FQNNGV. In DNA, the CDR3 is TGTGCCAGCAGCTTAGGAGGCAGGGCGGCCAAAAACAGTCAGTACTTC. This translates into CASSLGGRAAKNSQYF.